This T cell receptor (beta chain) came from a study of regulatory T cells in long-lasting Graves disease. This clonotype turned up a few times. The sample's time point: persistent/refractory GD, antithyroid drugs over 5 years with positive TRAb. PBMC-extracted RNA yielded the TCR library. The germline V gene has CDR1 GTSNPN and CDR2 SVGIG (reference sequence). Trimming stripped 2 bases from V and 4 bases from J, with 5 bases between. CDR3 length: 11 amino acids. Combining iRepertoire HTBI primers with Arm-PCR of CDR3 regions, the authors built TCR beta libraries. TCRdb re-called the multiplex PCR reads through MiXCR, storing one row per CDR3 protein. The sample contains under 500,000 distinct CDR3 sequences, less than 25% of which appear only once.

The TCR originated in a female donor with Graves disease. The material sequenced was peripheral blood mononuclear cells (PBMCs), taken when the disease was refractory, from a patient treated with antithyroid drugs. The chain uses TRBV30 and TRBJ1-1; D is unclear. In DNA, the CDR3 is TGTGCCTGGAGTCTATTCACTGAAGCTTTCTTT. This sequence encodes CAWSLFTEAFF.